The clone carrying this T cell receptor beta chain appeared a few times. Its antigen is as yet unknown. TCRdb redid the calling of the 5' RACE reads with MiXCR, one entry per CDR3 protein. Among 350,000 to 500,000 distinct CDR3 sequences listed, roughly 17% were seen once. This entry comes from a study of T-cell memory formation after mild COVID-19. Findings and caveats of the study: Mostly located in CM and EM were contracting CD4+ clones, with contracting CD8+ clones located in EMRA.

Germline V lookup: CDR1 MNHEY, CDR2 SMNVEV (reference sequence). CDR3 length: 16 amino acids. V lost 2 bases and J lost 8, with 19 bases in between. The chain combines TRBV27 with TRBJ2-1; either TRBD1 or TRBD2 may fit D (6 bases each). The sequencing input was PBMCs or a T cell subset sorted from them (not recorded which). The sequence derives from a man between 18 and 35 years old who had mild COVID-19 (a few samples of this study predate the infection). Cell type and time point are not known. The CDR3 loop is CASSLREAGGQDEQFF. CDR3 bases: TGTGCCAGCAGTTTAAGGGAGGCTGGGGGGCAGGATGAGCAGTTCTTC.